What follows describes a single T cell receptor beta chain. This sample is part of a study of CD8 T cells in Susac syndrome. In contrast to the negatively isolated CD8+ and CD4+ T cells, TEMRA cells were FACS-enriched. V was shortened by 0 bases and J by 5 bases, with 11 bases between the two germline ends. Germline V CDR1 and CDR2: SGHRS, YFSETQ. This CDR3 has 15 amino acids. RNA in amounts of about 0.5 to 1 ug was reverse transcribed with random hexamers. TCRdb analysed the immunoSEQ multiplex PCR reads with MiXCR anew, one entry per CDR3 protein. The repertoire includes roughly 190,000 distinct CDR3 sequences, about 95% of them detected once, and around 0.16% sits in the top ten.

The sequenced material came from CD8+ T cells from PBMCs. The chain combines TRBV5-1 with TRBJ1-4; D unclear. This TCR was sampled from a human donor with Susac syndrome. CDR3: CASSLDGIRNEKLFF. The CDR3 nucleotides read TGCGCCAGCAGCTTGGATGGGATTCGGAATGAAAAACTGTTTTTT.